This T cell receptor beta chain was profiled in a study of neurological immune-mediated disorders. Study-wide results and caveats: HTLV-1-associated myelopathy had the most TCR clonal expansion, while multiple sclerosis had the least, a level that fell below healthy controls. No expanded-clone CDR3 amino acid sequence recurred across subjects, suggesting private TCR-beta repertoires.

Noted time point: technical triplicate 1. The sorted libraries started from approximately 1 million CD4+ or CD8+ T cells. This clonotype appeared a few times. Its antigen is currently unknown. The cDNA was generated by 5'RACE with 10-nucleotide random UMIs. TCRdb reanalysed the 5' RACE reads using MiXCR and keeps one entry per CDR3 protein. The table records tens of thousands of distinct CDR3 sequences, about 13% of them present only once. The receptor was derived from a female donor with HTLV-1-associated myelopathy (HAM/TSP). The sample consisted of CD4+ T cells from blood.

Here the CDR3 DNA reads TGTGCCAGCAGCTTAGCAGCGGGGGGAAGCACTGAAGCTTTCTTT. Protein product: CASSLAAGGSTEAFF. This rearrangement joins TRBV7-2 to TRBJ1-1; D may be TRBD1 (5 bases). This CDR3 comprises 15 residues. With 0 bases removed from V and 4 bases from J, the gap between germline ends came to 12 bases. Per the germline V gene, CDR1 is SGHTA and CDR2 is FQGNSA. The variable domain in full, completed from reference TRBV7-2 and TRBJ1-1, reads GAGVSQSPSNKVTEKGKDVELRCDPISGHTALYWYRQSLGQGLEFLIYFQGNSAPDKSGLPSDRFSAERTGGSVSTLTIQRTQQEDSAVYLCASSLAAGGSTEAFFGQGTRLTVV.